The subject of this entry is one T cell receptor (beta chain). This sample is part of a study of T cell changes during pregnancy in multiple sclerosis. Repertoires were generated with immunoSEQ multiplex PCR, while TCRdb's copy carries only in-frame clones and drops some. This sample has roughly 93,000 clones, with around 93% found just once. The CDR3 loop spans 14 amino acids. Trimming took 2 bases from V and 7 from J, leaving 11 bases between them. Germline values: CDR1 SEHNR, CDR2 FQNEAQ (reference sequence). This receptor was obtained from a female donor with multiple sclerosis, enrolled in a pregnancy study. This material consisted of peripheral blood, taken before pregnancy. The V and J genes are TRBV7-9 and TRBJ1-4; D remains unclear. The CDR3 loop reads CASSLSRRGEKLFF. CDR3 sequence (DNA): TGTGCCAGCAGCTTATCCCGGAGAGGTGAAAAACTGTTTTTT.